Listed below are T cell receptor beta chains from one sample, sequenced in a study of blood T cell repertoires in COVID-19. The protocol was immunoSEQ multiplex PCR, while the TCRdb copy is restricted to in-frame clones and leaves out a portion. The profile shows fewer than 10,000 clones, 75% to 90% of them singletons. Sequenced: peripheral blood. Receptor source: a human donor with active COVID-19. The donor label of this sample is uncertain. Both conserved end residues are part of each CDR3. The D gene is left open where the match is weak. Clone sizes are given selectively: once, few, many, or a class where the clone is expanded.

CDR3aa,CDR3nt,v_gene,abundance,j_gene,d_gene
CASSPIRTSAYNEQFF,TGCGCCAGCAGCCCCATCCGGACTAGCGCCTACAATGAGCAGTTCTTC,TRBV5-1,-,TRBJ2-1,TRBD2
CASSVGQSSYNEQFF,TGTGCCAGCAGCGTGGGACAGAGCTCCTACAATGAGCAGTTCTTC,TRBV7-9,-,TRBJ2-1,TRBD1
CASRVGYGRNEQFF,TGTGCCAGCAGGGTCGGGTACGGCCGCAATGAGCAGTTCTTC,TRBV21-1,-,TRBJ2-1,-
CAWSVFAGESLF,TGTGCCTGGAGTGTATTCGCGGGAGAATCGCTCTTC,TRBV30,once,TRBJ2-1,TRBD2
CASSEYATNYGYTF,TGTGCCAGCAGTGAATACGCAACAAACTATGGCTACACCTTC,TRBV6-1,-,TRBJ1-2,-
CASSQGEGGYTF,TGTGCCAGCAGTCAAGGGGAGGGAGGCTACACCTTC,TRBV6-4,once,TRBJ1-2,-
CASDSGGGTGELFF,TGCGCCAGCGACAGCGGGGGAGGGACCGGGGAGCTGTTTTTT,TRBV10-2,-,TRBJ2-2,TRBD2
CASSIKLGAGELFF,TGTGCCAGTAGTATAAAGTTAGGGGCCGGGGAGCTGTTTTTT,TRBV19,few,TRBJ2-2,-
CASSSGVANTGELFF,TGTGCCAGCTCCTCGGGTGTTGCGAACACCGGGGAGCTGTTTTTT,TRBV19,-,TRBJ2-2,-
CASSLAGTDGEQFF,TGTGCCAGCAGCTTAGCCGGGACAGACGGTGAGCAGTTCTTC,TRBV11-2,-,TRBJ2-1,TRBD1
CASRGRRDSGNTEAFF,TGTGCCAGCAGGGGAAGACGGGATTCAGGAAACACTGAAGCTTTCTTT,TRBV27,-,TRBJ1-1,-
CAISEGQKYGYTF,TGTGCCATCAGTGAGGGACAGAAGTATGGCTACACCTTC,TRBV10-3,-,TRBJ1-2,-
CASSLQGGYTF,TGTGCCAGCAGCTTACAGGGCGGCTACACCTTC,TRBV11-2,once,TRBJ1-2,-
CASTLGGSEHNNEQFF,TGTGCCAGCACACTGGGGGGGAGTGAACATAACAATGAGCAGTTCTTC,TRBV13,-,TRBJ2-1,TRBD2
CASSDRTGEGQPQHF,TGTGCCAGCAGCGACCGGACAGGGGAAGGACAGCCCCAGCATTTT,TRBV11-2,-,TRBJ1-5,TRBD1
CASSVVQGREQYF,TGTGCCAGCAGCGTAGTCCAGGGGCGCGAGCAGTACTTC,TRBV9,-,TRBJ2-7,-
CASRGDGGRNQPQHF,TGTGCCAGTAGGGGTGACGGGGGTCGCAATCAGCCCCAGCATTTT,TRBV19,-,TRBJ1-5,-
CASSPARQGTAGELFF,TGTGCCAGCTCACCAGCGCGACAGGGAACGGCCGGGGAGCTGTTTTTT,TRBV18,medium-sized,TRBJ2-2,TRBD1
CASSPGVGTEAFF,TGTGCCAGCAGCCCGGGGGTGGGAACTGAAGCTTTCTTT,TRBV7-6,-,TRBJ1-1,-
CASSAPSWRGANTGELFF,TGTGCCAGCAGCGCCCCGTCATGGAGGGGCGCGAACACCGGGGAGCTGTTTTTT,TRBV9,-,TRBJ2-2,-
CASSGIAGGPDEQFF,TGTGCCAGCAGTGGGATAGCGGGGGGGCCTGATGAGCAGTTCTTC,TRBV6-4,-,TRBJ2-1,TRBD2
CASSDVSGAGGELFF,TGTGCCAGCAGTGACGTTAGCGGGGCTGGCGGGGAGCTGTTTTTT,TRBV6-4,-,TRBJ2-2,TRBD2
CATLGLAVQETQYF,TGTGCCACCCTAGGACTAGCGGTTCAAGAGACCCAGTACTTC,TRBV2,-,TRBJ2-5,TRBD2
CASSTYTGNTGELFF,TGTGCCAGCAGCACATACACAGGGAACACCGGGGAGCTGTTTTTT,TRBV9,-,TRBJ2-2,-
CASSPFWTVNSPLHF,TGCGCCAGCAGCCCTTTTTGGACAGTCAATTCACCCCTCCACTTT,TRBV4-1,-,TRBJ1-6,-
CSVATGVNQPQHF,TGCAGCGTTGCCACAGGGGTGAATCAGCCCCAGCATTTT,TRBV29-1,-,TRBJ1-5,TRBD1
CASSLGQSNQPQHF,TGTGCCAGCAGCTTGGGACAGAGCAATCAGCCCCAGCATTTT,TRBV5-6,-,TRBJ1-5,-
CASSGGLAANTGELFF,TGTGCCAGCAGCGGCGGACTAGCGGCGAACACCGGGGAGCTGTTTTTT,TRBV7-9,-,TRBJ2-2,TRBD2
CASSLPGGEKLFF,TGTGCCAGCAGCCTTCCAGGGGGAGAAAAACTGTTTTTT,TRBV5-5,-,TRBJ1-4,TRBD1
CAITPGQGFTGELFF,TGTGCCATCACCCCGGGACAGGGGTTTACCGGGGAGCTGTTTTTT,TRBV10-3,-,TRBJ2-2,TRBD1
CASSPPSLADTQYF,TGTGCCAGCTCACCACCTTCTCTAGCAGATACGCAGTATTTT,TRBV18,-,TRBJ2-3,-
CASSMDYGGELFF,TGCGCCAGCAGCATGGACTACGGCGGGGAGCTGTTTTTT,TRBV5-1,-,TRBJ2-2,-
CASSKALYQTGGNQPQHF,TGTGCCAGCAGCAAAGCGCTTTATCAGACAGGTGGTAATCAGCCCCAGCATTTT,TRBV21-1,-,TRBJ1-5,-